A selection of T cell receptor beta chains follows, all from one sample in a study of immune evolution from preneoplasia to lung adenocarcinoma. The table came from immunoSEQ multiplex PCR; TCRdb's copy has only in-frame clones and leaves some out. The data show roughly 4,000 clones, with around 83% seen just once and approximately 2.9% held by the top ten. Sample: FFPE minimally invasive lung adenocarcinoma tissue. All receptors derive from a person between 55 and 69 years old with lung adenocarcinoma. The CDR3 runs from the conserved cysteine through the conserved F or W. Fields, in order: D gene, J gene, clone size, V gene, CDR3 protein, CDR3 DNA. The D gene is left open where the match is weak. Rows give clone size only sometimes, using once, few, many, or a class for an expanded clone.

D gene: -; J gene: TRBJ1-2; clone size: once; V gene: TRBV18; CDR3 protein: CASSPPEYGYTF; CDR3 DNA: TGTGCCAGCTCACCACCCGAATATGGCTACACCTTC
D gene: TRBD2; J gene: TRBJ2-1; clone size: -; V gene: TRBV30; CDR3 protein: CAWRETSGSFREQFF; CDR3 DNA: TGTGCCTGGAGGGAGACTAGCGGGAGTTTCCGTGAGCAGTTCTTC
D gene: -; J gene: TRBJ2-3; clone size: -; V gene: TRBV7-3; CDR3 protein: CASSLSRDTQYF; CDR3 DNA: TGTGCCAGCAGCTTAAGCCGAGATACGCAGTATTTT
D gene: TRBD1; J gene: TRBJ1-1; clone size: -; V gene: TRBV7-3; CDR3 protein: CASSRGQGASAEAFF; CDR3 DNA: TGTGCCAGCAGCCGAGGGCAGGGGGCTAGCGCTGAAGCTTTCTTT
D gene: TRBD2; J gene: TRBJ2-5; clone size: once; V gene: TRBV11-3; CDR3 protein: CASSPPGGEETQYF; CDR3 DNA: TGTGCCAGCAGCCCCCCGGGAGGTGAAGAGACCCAGTACTTC
D gene: -; J gene: TRBJ1-5; clone size: -; V gene: TRBV7-6; CDR3 protein: CASSLEQSNQPQHF; CDR3 DNA: TGTGCCAGCAGCTTAGAACAGAGCAATCAGCCCCAGCATTTT
D gene: -; J gene: TRBJ2-7; clone size: -; V gene: TRBV5-1; CDR3 protein: CASSRRTEPYEQYF; CDR3 DNA: TGCGCCAGCAGCCGGCGGACCGAACCCTACGAGCAGTACTTC
D gene: -; J gene: TRBJ1-5; clone size: -; V gene: TRBV6-5; CDR3 protein: CASSRAGSQPQHF; CDR3 DNA: TGTGCCAGCAGTAGGGCAGGGAGTCAGCCCCAGCATTTT
D gene: -; J gene: TRBJ2-2; clone size: -; V gene: TRBV30; CDR3 protein: CAWSSGSYTGELFF; CDR3 DNA: TGTGCCTGGAGTTCGGGGTCGTACACCGGGGAGCTGTTTTTT
D gene: -; J gene: TRBJ1-2; clone size: once; V gene: TRBV4-1; CDR3 protein: CASRQDSYGYTF; CDR3 DNA: TGCGCCAGCAGGCAGGACAGCTATGGCTACACCTTC
D gene: -; J gene: TRBJ1-2; clone size: -; V gene: TRBV5-6; CDR3 protein: CASSLGGGSYGYTF; CDR3 DNA: TGTGCCAGCAGCTTGGGAGGGGGGTCCTATGGCTACACCTTC
D gene: TRBD2; J gene: TRBJ2-7; clone size: -; V gene: TRBV28; CDR3 protein: CASTREHEQYF; CDR3 DNA: TGTGCCAGCACGCGGGAGCACGAGCAGTACTTC
D gene: TRBD1; J gene: TRBJ2-7; clone size: -; V gene: TRBV15; CDR3 protein: CATSRNRGGDWGYEQYF; CDR3 DNA: TGTGCCACCAGCAGAAATAGAGGGGGCGACTGGGGCTACGAGCAGTACTTC
D gene: TRBD2; J gene: TRBJ2-7; clone size: -; V gene: TRBV18; CDR3 protein: CASSLAGGPKEQYF; CDR3 DNA: TGTGCCAGCTCACTAGCGGGAGGGCCTAAAGAGCAGTACTTC
D gene: TRBD2; J gene: TRBJ2-1; clone size: -; V gene: TRBV4-2; CDR3 protein: CASSLVGTSSYNEQFF; CDR3 DNA: TGTGCCAGCAGCCTAGTCGGGACTAGCTCCTACAATGAGCAGTTCTTC
D gene: -; J gene: TRBJ2-5; clone size: -; V gene: TRBV2; CDR3 protein: CAGEKGETQYF; CDR3 DNA: TGTGCCGGCGAAAAGGGGGAGACCCAGTACTTC
D gene: -; J gene: TRBJ2-2; clone size: -; V gene: TRBV6-4; CDR3 protein: CASSPGTSNTGELFF; CDR3 DNA: TGTGCCAGCAGTCCCGGGACCTCGAACACCGGGGAGCTGTTTTTT
D gene: -; J gene: TRBJ2-2; clone size: -; V gene: TRBV7-2; CDR3 protein: CASSPVGGDTGELFF; CDR3 DNA: TGTGCCAGCAGCCCCGTGGGGGGCGACACCGGGGAGCTGTTTTTT
D gene: -; J gene: TRBJ2-1; clone size: -; V gene: TRBV14; CDR3 protein: CASSQPVSRPSDEQFF; CDR3 DNA: TGTGCCAGCAGCCAACCCGTCTCACGGCCTAGCGATGAGCAGTTCTTC